The 18 T cell receptor beta chains below were found in one sample sequenced in a study of CD8 T cells in ankylosing spondylitis. TCRdb independently ran MiXCR on the 5' RACE reads; one entry per CDR3 protein. The table lists under 250,000 distinct CDR3 sequences, approximately 8.4% of them singletons. The sequencing sample was made of blood, either unsorted or a sorted T cell fraction (not recorded which). The origin of the receptors is a female donor with ankylosing spondylitis or in good health (not recorded which).

The chain couples TRBV11-2 to TRBJ2-7; D ambiguous. CDR1 is SGHAT and CDR2 is FQNNGV in the germline V gene. The CDR3 loop spans 14 amino acids. Trimming stripped 5 bases from V and 2 bases from J, with 13 bases between. For the CDR3, the DNA is TGTGCCAGCAGCCCTGGTCGACGCCCCTACGAGCAGTACTTC. Translation: CASSPGRRPYEQYF. The complete variable domain, with remaining parts taken from reference TRBV11-2 and TRBJ2-7, reads EAGVAQSPRYKIIEKRQSVAFWCNPISGHATLYWYQQILGQGPKLLIQFQNNGVVDDSQLPKDRFSAERLKGVDSTLKIQPAKLEDSAVYLCASSPGRRPYEQYFGPGTRLTVT.

This clonotype was observed many times. The V gene is TRBV20-1, the J gene TRBJ2-1, with 7 nucleotides matching TRBD2. Germline CDR1 reads DFQATT; CDR2 reads SNEGSKA (reference sequence). V shed 5 bases and J 6 bases; nucleotides not matched to a gene: 4. The CDR3 has 12 residues. The CDR3 loop reads CSAGGVSNEQFF. CDR3 in DNA: TGCAGTGCTGGGGGGGTTAGCAATGAGCAGTTCTTC.

This clonotype came up many times. The gene calls are TRBV27 and TRBJ2-3, with D possibly matching TRBD2 (6 bases). The CDR3 loop spans 14 amino acids. V lost 10 bases and J 2 bases, leaving 16 bases between the germline ends. Germline assignment: CDR1 MNHEY and CDR2 SMNVEV (reference sequence). Written as DNA, the CDR3 is TGTGCCACCGCGAATAGCGGCCCCACAGATACGCAGTATTTT. It encodes CATANSGPTDTQYF.

Regarding this clonotype: This may be a read error: a much more frequent sequence differs by one nucleotide. The chain links TRBV7-9 to TRBJ2-1; 8 bases line up with TRBD1. Germline V gene data show CDR1 as SEHNR and CDR2 as FQNEAQ (reference sequence). This CDR3 has 10 amino acids. The CDR3 DNA sequence: TGTACCAGCAGGGACAGGGAGCAGTTCTTC. This sequence encodes CTSRDREQFF.

This clonotype was counted ten times or more. V and J are TRBV5-1 and TRBJ2-7; D gene uncertain. Germline CDR1 SGHRS, CDR2 YFSETQ. The germline V and J ends were trimmed by 0 bases and 2 bases, with 9 bases remaining between them. CDR3 size: 14 residues. DNA of the CDR3: TGCGCCAGCAGCTTGGCCGGACGACCCTACGAGCAGTACTTC. Translation gives CASSLAGRPYEQYF.

This clonotype has at least ten counts. The J gene is TRBJ1-5, the V gene TRBV19, with a tentative D call TRBD1 (5 bases). V was pared by 0 bases and J by 7 bases, with 13 bases between. Germline V gene lookup returns CDR1 LNHDA and CDR2 SQIVND (reference sequence). There are 15 residues in the CDR3. This CDR3 reads CASSIDLVREQPQHF. For the CDR3, the DNA is TGTGCCAGTAGTATAGATCTGGTCAGGGAACAGCCCCAGCATTTT.

Ten or more counts support this clonotype. The chain carries TRBV19 and TRBJ1-1; D remains unclear. Germline values: CDR1 LNHDA, CDR2 SQIVND (reference sequence). This CDR3 is built from 13 residues. The V end was cut by 5 bases, the J end by 2 bases, with 9 bases between. The CDR3 DNA follows: TGTGCCAGTAGTGTCGTCCTTAACACTGAAGCTTTCTTT. Its protein is CASSVVLNTEAFF.

A few counts support this clonotype. The rearrangement links TRBV19 to TRBJ2-5; D is undetermined. The germline CDR1 and CDR2 sequences are LNHDA and SQIVND (reference sequence). This CDR3 region has 15 residues. V was shortened by 3 bases and J by 5 bases, with 16 bases between the two germline ends. This CDR3 reads CASSIAPQLRETQYF. CDR3 DNA sequence: TGTGCCAGTAGTATTGCCCCCCAACTGAGGGAGACCCAGTACTTC. Full variable domain (remainder filled in from reference TRBV19 and TRBJ2-5): DGGITQSPKYLFRKEGQNVTLSCEQNLNHDAMYWYRQDPGQGLRLIYYSQIVNDFQKGDIAEGYSVSREKKESFPLTVTSAQKNPTAFYLCASSIAPQLRETQYFGPGTRLLVL.

This clonotype was counted many times. This chain links TRBV10-3 with TRBJ1-3; no reliable D call. The CDR3 runs 16 residues. Germline CDR1 and CDR2: ENHRY and SYGVKD. Trimming left V 2 bases short and J 0 bases short, with 11 bases between. The CDR3 DNA reads as TGTGCCATCAGTGAGCACGACACTGGCTCTGGAAACACCATATATTTT. It is translated as CAISEHDTGSGNTIYF.

This clonotype appeared many times. This chain joins TRBV5-1 and TRBJ2-7; 9 nucleotides match TRBD1. From germline, CDR1 is SGHRS and CDR2 YFSETQ. J was trimmed by 3 bases and V by 0 bases; bases with no gene match: 4. The CDR3 runs to 15 residues. The chain's CDR3 is CASSLGGTGLYEQYF. The CDR3 DNA reads as TGCGCCAGCAGCTTGGGCGGGACAGGGCTCTACGAGCAGTACTTC.

This clonotype has a count of ten or more. The V gene is TRBV9, the J gene TRBJ2-2, with a tentative D call TRBD1 (5 bases). The CDR3 totals 15 residues. Germline values: CDR1 SGDLS, CDR2 YYNGEE. V was clipped by 5 bases and J by 6 bases, with 17 bases between them. The CDR3 sequence: CASSRRAPGSGELFF. CDR3 nucleotides: TGTGCCAGCAGTCGTCGGGCCCCAGGGTCCGGGGAGCTGTTTTTT.

This clonotype was recorded at least ten times. The chain uses TRBV20-1 and TRBJ2-3; 9 positions agree with TRBD2. The ends lost 2 bases at V and 12 bases at J; junction bases unmatched: 21. The germline V gene has CDR1 DFQATT and CDR2 SNEGSKA (reference sequence). This CDR3 has 17 residues. Here the CDR3 reads CSARRPPSGTAPIPQYF. The CDR3 nucleotides are TGCAGTGCTAGACGGCCCCCTAGCGGGACCGCCCCTATCCCCCAGTATTTT.

Ten or more counts support this clonotype. The rearrangement links TRBV20-1 to TRBJ1-6; TRBD1 is a possible D gene (5 bases). V lost 6 bases, J lost 4 bases, and 16 bases lay in between. This CDR3 is 15 amino acids long. CDR1 and CDR2 from the germline V gene are DFQATT and SNEGSKA (reference sequence). In DNA form, the CDR3 reads TGCAGTGCCCTGCCAGGGTCCCTTTATAATTCACCCCTCCACTTT. Its protein product is CSALPGSLYNSPLHF.

This clonotype was seen a few times. The chain carries TRBV11-2 and TRBJ2-1; TRBD2 matches at 7 bases. J was trimmed by 10 bases and V by 1 base; bases with no gene match: 7. The CDR3 covers 14 residues. Germline V gene lookup returns CDR1 SGHAT and CDR2 FQNNGV. The CDR3 nucleotides are TGTGCCAGCAGCTTAGGAGGGAGGGCGAGAGAGCAGTTCTTC. Translated: CASSLGGRAREQFF. Full variable domain (outside the CDR3, taken from reference TRBV11-2 and TRBJ2-1): EAGVAQSPRYKIIEKRQSVAFWCNPISGHATLYWYQQILGQGPKLLIQFQNNGVVDDSQLPKDRFSAERLKGVDSTLKIQPAKLEDSAVYLCASSLGGRAREQFFGPGTRLTVL.

This clonotype occurred many times. The V call is TRBV29-1, the J call TRBJ2-2; the D gene is possibly TRBD2 (5 bases). Trimming took 7 bases from V and 5 from J, leaving 11 bases between them. CDR1 and CDR2 from the germline V gene are SQVTM and ANQGSEA. CDR3 length equals 12 residues. The DNA for the CDR3 is TGCAGCGCCGGACTGGGGACCGGGGAGCTGTTTTTT. The encoded protein is CSAGLGTGELFF.

This clonotype appeared many times. The chain couples TRBV6-2 or TRBV6-3 to TRBJ2-7; D might be TRBD2 (6 bases). Germline CDR1 and CDR2: MNHEY and SVGEGT. The germline V and J ends were trimmed by 2 bases and 2 bases, with 13 bases remaining between them. CDR3 size: 15 residues. The CDR3 loop is CASSYIADPTYEQYF. The CDR3 nucleotides are TGTGCCAGCAGTTACATAGCGGATCCCACCTACGAGCAGTACTTC.

At least ten counts were recorded for this clonotype. The rearrangement joins TRBV4-3 to TRBJ2-3, with D perhaps TRBD1 or TRBD2 (6 bases each). The germline V gene encodes CDR1 LGHNA and CDR2 YSLEER. CDR3 length equals 18 residues. With 6 bases removed from V and 0 bases from J, the gap between germline ends came to 22 bases. CDR3 bases: TGCGCCAGCAGTCAAAGCCTAGCGCTTCAGGGGAGCACAGATACGCAGTATTTT. This translates into CASSQSLALQGSTDTQYF.

A few counts support this clonotype. V and J are TRBV5-1 and TRBJ2-1, with 11 bases aligning to TRBD2. Germline V CDR1 and CDR2: SGHRS, YFSETQ. Unmatched junction bases numbered 15, after V lost 4 bases and J lost 0 bases. This CDR3 has 20 amino acids. CDR3 loop: CASSGASGRPEWNSYNEQFF. The CDR3 bases are TGCGCCAGCAGCGGAGCTAGCGGGAGGCCCGAATGGAACTCCTACAATGAGCAGTTCTTC.